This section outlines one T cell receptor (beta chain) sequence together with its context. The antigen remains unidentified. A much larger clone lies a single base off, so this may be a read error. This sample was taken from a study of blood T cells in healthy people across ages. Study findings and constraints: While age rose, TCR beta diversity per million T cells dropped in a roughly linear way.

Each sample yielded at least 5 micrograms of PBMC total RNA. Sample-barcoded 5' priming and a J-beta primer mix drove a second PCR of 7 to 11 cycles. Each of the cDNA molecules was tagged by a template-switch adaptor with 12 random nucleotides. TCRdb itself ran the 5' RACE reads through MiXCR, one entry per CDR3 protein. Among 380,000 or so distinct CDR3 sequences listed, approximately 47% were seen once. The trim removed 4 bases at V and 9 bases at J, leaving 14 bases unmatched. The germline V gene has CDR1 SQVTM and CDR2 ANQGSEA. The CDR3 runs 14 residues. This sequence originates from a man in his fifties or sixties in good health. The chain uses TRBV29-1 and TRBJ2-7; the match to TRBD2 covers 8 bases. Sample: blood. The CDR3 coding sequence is TGCAGCGTTGCCGTAGCCAGCGGGAGCGGAGGGCAGTACTTC. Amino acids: CSVAVASGSGGQYF.